The subject of this entry is one T cell receptor (beta chain). Antigen: not known. PCR was performed using 60 Vbeta and 13 Jbeta primers. The authors' processing: Roughly 11 million of the roughly 80 million unique TCR beta chains counted in a later analysis were shared. Assay used: immunoSEQ multiplex PCR; TCRdb lists only in-frame clones, some missing. V, J and clone size derive from that table, while D and trimming were established from the DNA sequence. The sample has over 150,000 clones, roughly 75% seen once. Per germline, CDR1 LNHDA and CDR2 SQIVND (reference sequence). Between the trimmed V and J ends, which lost 6 bases and 1 base, there was a span of 9 bases. The length of the CDR3 is 13 residues. The sample originates from a study of cytomegalovirus exposure and HLA in healthy donors. In the study overall: An earlier analysis identified 117 million unique TCR beta sequences in approximately 170 million T cells.

Points from the study as a whole: Reports credit the classifier with highly specific, highly sensitive diagnosis of cytomegalovirus status. Later on, an analysis found that several of the most significant clusters appeared to be linked to common viral pathogens, which included parvovirus B19.

The TCR sequence derives from a male donor in good health and CMV-seronegative. The chain carries TRBV19 and TRBJ1-1; D may be TRBD1 (5 bases). The sample comprised PBMCs. The CDR3 region is CASRATGNTEAFF. Written as DNA, the CDR3 is TGTGCCAGTAGGGCTACAGGGAACACTGAAGCTTTCTTT.